The rows below give T cell receptor beta chains drawn from one sample of a study of technical replicates of blood from a few donors. Method: immunoSEQ multiplex PCR; TCRdb's copy keeps in-frame clones and lacks some. The sample has approximately 85,000 clones, approximately 90% seen once. Sequencing was done on a sample of T cells isolated from PBMCs. These receptors were collected from a human donor in good health. Both conserved end residues are part of each CDR3. Clone sizes are given selectively: once, few, many, or a class where the clone is expanded.

CDR3 protein: CAGQQGWDYGYTF
clone size: NA
V gene: TRBV21-1
J gene: TRBJ1-2
CDR3 length: 13

CDR3 protein: CASSFGSAGGTDTQYF
clone size: NA
V gene: TRBV5-1
J gene: TRBJ2-3
CDR3 length: 16

CDR3 protein: CASSEAYQPQHF
clone size: NA
V gene: TRBV6-1
J gene: TRBJ1-5
CDR3 length: 12

CDR3 protein: CASGPTGYSQPQHF
clone size: NA
V gene: TRBV12-5
J gene: TRBJ1-5
CDR3 length: 14

CDR3 protein: CSVERDSPYEQYF
clone size: NA
V gene: TRBV29-1
J gene: TRBJ2-7
CDR3 length: 13

CDR3 protein: CASSSINEQFF
clone size: NA
V gene: TRBV6-1
J gene: TRBJ2-1
CDR3 length: 11

CDR3 protein: CASSVQGYSNQPQHF
clone size: NA
V gene: TRBV6-1
J gene: TRBJ1-5
CDR3 length: 15

CDR3 protein: CASSLWLAGDEQFF
clone size: few
V gene: TRBV28
J gene: TRBJ2-1
CDR3 length: 14

CDR3 protein: CASSSAETQYF
clone size: NA
V gene: TRBV7-6
J gene: TRBJ2-5
CDR3 length: 11

CDR3 protein: CASSEYRSGGVNTGELFF
clone size: NA
V gene: TRBV25-1
J gene: TRBJ2-2
CDR3 length: 18

CDR3 protein: CASSPSSRGYEQYF
clone size: once
V gene: TRBV18
J gene: TRBJ2-7
CDR3 length: 14

CDR3 protein: CASSLGHGETQYF
clone size: NA
V gene: TRBV5-1
J gene: TRBJ2-5
CDR3 length: 13

CDR3 protein: CASTETGLFRNQPQHF
clone size: NA
V gene: TRBV6-6
J gene: TRBJ1-5
CDR3 length: 16

CDR3 protein: CASSFPMDSLSYNEQFF
clone size: NA
V gene: TRBV5-6
J gene: TRBJ2-1
CDR3 length: 17

CDR3 protein: CASSPRLADKTYEQYF
clone size: NA
V gene: TRBV11-2
J gene: TRBJ2-7
CDR3 length: 16

CDR3 protein: CASSERGFNEQYF
clone size: NA
V gene: TRBV2
J gene: TRBJ2-7
CDR3 length: 13

CDR3 protein: CASSKTGTSNQPQHF
clone size: NA
V gene: TRBV7-9
J gene: TRBJ1-5
CDR3 length: 15

CDR3 protein: CSLAGEGGELFF
clone size: once
V gene: TRBV29-1
J gene: TRBJ2-2
CDR3 length: 12

CDR3 protein: CASSLEFGLGNTGELFF
clone size: once
V gene: TRBV11-3
J gene: TRBJ2-2
CDR3 length: 17

CDR3 protein: CASSLVLAGGSFGETQYF
clone size: NA
V gene: TRBV5-1
J gene: TRBJ2-5
CDR3 length: 18

CDR3 protein: CASSDGQGEVTGELFF
clone size: NA
V gene: TRBV6-1
J gene: TRBJ2-2
CDR3 length: 16

CDR3 protein: CASSSFTLAGNEQFF
clone size: NA
V gene: TRBV10-2
J gene: TRBJ2-1
CDR3 length: 15

CDR3 protein: CASSFDRGGDGYTF
clone size: NA
V gene: TRBV27
J gene: TRBJ1-2
CDR3 length: 14

CDR3 protein: CASSPRTGGVGFF
clone size: NA
V gene: TRBV7-9
J gene: TRBJ1-1
CDR3 length: 13

CDR3 protein: CASSERRGGSNQPQHF
clone size: once
V gene: TRBV6-1
J gene: TRBJ1-5
CDR3 length: 16

CDR3 protein: CSVGQPQETQYF
clone size: once
V gene: TRBV29-1
J gene: TRBJ2-5
CDR3 length: 12

CDR3 protein: CASSQGRRPENPDYGYTF
clone size: once
V gene: TRBV14
J gene: TRBJ1-2
CDR3 length: 18

CDR3 protein: CASSPPSGNTIYF
clone size: NA
V gene: TRBV5-6
J gene: TRBJ1-3
CDR3 length: 13

CDR3 protein: CAISIEADTQYF
clone size: NA
V gene: TRBV10-3
J gene: TRBJ2-3
CDR3 length: 12

CDR3 protein: CASTLAGTGFNYGYTF
clone size: NA
V gene: TRBV19
J gene: TRBJ1-2
CDR3 length: 16

CDR3 protein: CASSPFGTSQAEAFF
clone size: NA
V gene: TRBV18
J gene: TRBJ1-1
CDR3 length: 15

CDR3 protein: CASSQETGGLHPQHF
clone size: once
V gene: TRBV6-5
J gene: TRBJ1-5
CDR3 length: 15

CDR3 protein: CASSPTSGRAEFGEQFF
clone size: NA
V gene: TRBV5-4
J gene: TRBJ2-1
CDR3 length: 17

CDR3 protein: CAWTPGSNVLTF
clone size: NA
V gene: TRBV30
J gene: TRBJ2-6
CDR3 length: 12

CDR3 protein: CASSQTGHPQETQYF
clone size: NA
V gene: TRBV14
J gene: TRBJ2-5
CDR3 length: 15

CDR3 protein: CASSLNRGTYGYTF
clone size: NA
V gene: TRBV27
J gene: TRBJ1-2
CDR3 length: 14

CDR3 protein: CSGGLYNEQFF
clone size: NA
V gene: TRBV29-1
J gene: TRBJ2-1
CDR3 length: 11

CDR3 protein: CAWSGQNRGATNEKLFF
clone size: NA
V gene: TRBV30
J gene: TRBJ1-4
CDR3 length: 17

CDR3 protein: CASRGEIVSYEQYF
clone size: NA
V gene: TRBV6-1
J gene: TRBJ2-7
CDR3 length: 14

CDR3 protein: CASSLLGTAEF
clone size: NA
V gene: TRBV5-6
J gene: TRBJ2-7
CDR3 length: 11

CDR3 protein: CASSDPGQGDYEQYF
clone size: NA
V gene: TRBV5-1
J gene: TRBJ2-7
CDR3 length: 15

CDR3 protein: CASSDRTSGTETQYF
clone size: NA
V gene: TRBV25-1
J gene: TRBJ2-5
CDR3 length: 15

CDR3 protein: CASSALAGGNTGELFF
clone size: NA
V gene: TRBV6-1
J gene: TRBJ2-2
CDR3 length: 16

CDR3 protein: CASSLSPTGGLNTGELFF
clone size: NA
V gene: TRBV11-2
J gene: TRBJ2-2
CDR3 length: 18

CDR3 protein: CASSLDSGNTGELFF
clone size: NA
V gene: TRBV5-4
J gene: TRBJ2-2
CDR3 length: 15

CDR3 protein: CASSLGTSYGYTF
clone size: NA
V gene: TRBV7-6
J gene: TRBJ1-2
CDR3 length: 13

CDR3 protein: CASRPGQGVNQPQHF
clone size: NA
V gene: TRBV6-5
J gene: TRBJ1-5
CDR3 length: 15

CDR3 protein: CASSQSLGGPSYEQYF
clone size: once
V gene: TRBV23-1
J gene: TRBJ2-7
CDR3 length: 16

CDR3 protein: CASSLINRGSYEQYF
clone size: NA
V gene: TRBV7-9
J gene: TRBJ2-7
CDR3 length: 15